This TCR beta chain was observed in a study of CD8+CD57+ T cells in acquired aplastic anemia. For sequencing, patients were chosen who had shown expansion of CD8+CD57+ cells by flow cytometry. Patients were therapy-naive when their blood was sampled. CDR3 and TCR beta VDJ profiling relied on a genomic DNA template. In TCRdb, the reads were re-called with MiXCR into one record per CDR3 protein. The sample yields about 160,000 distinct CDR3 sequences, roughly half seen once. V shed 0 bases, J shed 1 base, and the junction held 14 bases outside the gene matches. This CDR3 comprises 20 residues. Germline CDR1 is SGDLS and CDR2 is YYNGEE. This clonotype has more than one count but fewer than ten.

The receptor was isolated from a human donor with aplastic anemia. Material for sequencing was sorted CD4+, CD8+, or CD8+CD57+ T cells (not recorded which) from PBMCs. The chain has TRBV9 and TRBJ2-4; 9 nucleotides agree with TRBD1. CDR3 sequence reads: CASSVEGVEVGQGAKNIQYF. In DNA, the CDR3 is TGTGCCAGCAGCGTAGAAGGAGTCGAAGTTGGACAGGGGGCCAAAAACATTCAGTACTTC.